The 27 T cell receptor beta chains listed next were all sequenced from one sample in a study of blood T cell repertoires in COVID-19. TCRdb's table, derived via immunoSEQ multiplex PCR, lists solely in-frame clones and lacks some. The table includes hundreds of thousands of clones, 70% to 90% detected once. Input material: PBMCs or T cells enriched from blood (not recorded which). These receptors originate from a middle-aged woman with acute COVID-19.

The rearrangement links TRBV28 to TRBJ1-3; 10 nucleotides line up with TRBD1. CDR3 length: 17 residues. Germline V gene data show CDR1 as MDHEN and CDR2 as SYDVKM. V shed 5 bases, J shed 1 base, and the junction held 8 bases outside the gene matches. This CDR3 reads CASSIQRQGASGNTIYF. The CDR3 DNA reads as TGTGCCAGCAGTATCCAAAGACAGGGGGCTTCTGGAAACACCATATATTTT.

The gene calls are TRBV5-1 and TRBJ2-3; 7 bases agree with TRBD2. Germline trimming cut 0 bases from V and 1 base from J; bases unmatched to any gene: 11. Germline CDR1 is SGHRS and CDR2 is YFSETQ. The CDR3 covers 18 residues. Here the CDR3 reads CASSLVASGLSGTDTQYF. The CDR3 DNA reads as TGCGCCAGCAGCTTGGTGGCTAGCGGACTATCGGGCACAGATACGCAGTATTTT.

On this clone: In the same sample, other DNA sequences code for this CDR3. V and J are TRBV4-1 and TRBJ2-1; 10 nucleotides agree with TRBD2. In germline, CDR1 is MGHRA, CDR2 YSYEKL. The CDR3 has 15 residues. V dropped 2 bases and J dropped 3; count of bases not matched to a gene: 1. For the CDR3, the DNA is TGCGCCAGCAGCCAAAGGACTAGCGGCTACAATGAGCAGTTCTTC. Translating gives CASSQRTSGYNEQFF.

This clone has only a few counts. The chain joins TRBV5-4 to TRBJ2-2, with 12 bases that match TRBD2. V dropped 4 bases and J dropped 1; count of bases not matched to a gene: 2. This CDR3 spans 16 amino acids. Looked up from germline, CDR1 is SGHNT and CDR2 is YYREEE (reference sequence). CDR3 residues: CASSKTSGRNTGELFF. CDR3 DNA: TGTGCCAGCAGCAAGACTAGCGGGAGGAACACCGGGGAGCTGTTTTTT.

This CDR3 is CASSQSGTGVTDTQYF. CDR3 DNA: TGCGCCAGCAGCCAGAGCGGGACAGGGGTCACAGATACGCAGTATTTT. The chain recombines TRBV4-1 with TRBJ2-3; TRBD1 matches at 10 bases. Looked up from germline, CDR1 is MGHRA and CDR2 is YSYEKL. The J segment lost 2 bases and the V segment lost 3 bases, leaving 5 bases of the junction unmatched. The CDR3 is made up of 16 amino acids.

The chain recombines TRBV10-3 with TRBJ2-2; 9 bases align to TRBD1. The germline V gene encodes CDR1 ENHRY and CDR2 SYGVKD. The CDR3 consists of 14 residues. V was clipped by 8 bases and J by 6 bases; unmatched bases: 7. DNA for the CDR3: TGTGCCATCCAGGACAGGGGAATTGCCGGGGAGCTGTTTTTT. It codes for CAIQDRGIAGELFF.

The chain is built from TRBV19 and TRBJ1-1, with 7 bases identical to TRBD1. The CDR3 has 14 amino acids. Trimming at V came to 5 bases and at J to 3 bases, leaving 6 bases not matched to a gene. The V gene's germline CDR1 is LNHDA and CDR2 SQIVND (reference sequence). The CDR3 nucleotides read TGTGCCAGTAGTGCCACGACAGGGTACACTGAAGCTTTCTTT. Translated, it gives CASSATTGYTEAFF.

This clone was detected ten times or more. The rearrangement uses TRBV11-3 and TRBJ2-2; perhaps TRBD2 as D (6 bases). V dropped 4 bases and J dropped 1 base, with 13 bases sitting between them. CDR3 size: 16 residues. Germline assignment: CDR1 SGHNT and CDR2 YENEEA. CDR3 sequence (DNA): TGTGCCAGCAGCTCAGGAGGGTCTGTGAACACCGGGGAGCTGTTTTTT. It is translated as CASSSGGSVNTGELFF.

This chain connects TRBV11-3 to TRBJ2-1; 9 nucleotides line up with TRBD2. The V segment lost 5 bases and the J segment 1 base; nucleotides outside the gene matches: 9. Germline assignment: CDR1 SGHNT and CDR2 YENEEA. The CDR3 runs to 17 residues. CDR3 in DNA: TGTGCCAGCAGCCTCTTGGGGCTAGCGGGATCCTACAATGAGCAGTTCTTC. Translated, it gives CASSLLGLAGSYNEQFF.

The rearrangement joins TRBV11-2 to TRBJ1-1; D gene uncertain. This CDR3 has 14 residues. CDR1 is SGHAT and CDR2 is FQNNGV in the germline V gene. With 0 bases removed from V and 1 base from J, the gap between germline ends came to 6 bases. The CDR3 nucleotides are TGTGCCAGCAGCTTAGATAGAGAGAACACTGAAGCTTTCTTT. Its protein is CASSLDRENTEAFF. The whole variable domain, remainder taken from reference TRBV11-2 and TRBJ1-1, is EAGVAQSPRYKIIEKRQSVAFWCNPISGHATLYWYQQILGQGPKLLIQFQNNGVVDDSQLPKDRFSAERLKGVDSTLKIQPAKLEDSAVYLCASSLDRENTEAFFGQGTRLTVV.

The chain carries TRBV6-5 and TRBJ1-2, with D possibly being TRBD1 (6 bases). Between the trimmed V and J ends, which lost 7 bases and 5 bases, there was a span of 17 bases. This CDR3 has 14 amino acids. The germline CDR1 and CDR2 sequences are MNHEY and SVGAGI. This chain's CDR3 is CASTEGVSGYGYTF. As DNA, the CDR3 is TGTGCCAGCACCGAGGGGGTCAGTGGATATGGCTACACCTTC.

The chain employs TRBV5-1 and TRBJ1-2; possible D gene TRBD1, 6 bases. Trimming removed 5 bases from V and 6 bases from J, with 17 bases in between. The germline gives CDR1 SGHRS, CDR2 YFSETQ. CDR3 length equals 14 residues. CDR3 sequence (DNA): TGCGCCAGCAGACAGGGCAGCGACGATAATGGCTACACCTTC. As protein: CASRQGSDDNGYTF. Full variable domain (remainder filled in from reference TRBV5-1 and TRBJ1-2): KAGVTQTPRYLIKTRGQQVTLSCSPISGHRSVSWYQQTPGQGLQFLFEYFSETQRNKGNFPGRFSGRQFSNSRSEMNVSTLELGDSALYLCASRQGSDDNGYTFGSGTRLTVV.

The V gene is TRBV6-6, the J gene TRBJ2-5, with D perhaps TRBD2 (6 bases). CDR1 MNHNY and CDR2 SVGAGI come from the germline V gene (reference sequence). CDR3 size: 16 residues. V was clipped by 6 bases and J by 3 bases, with 20 bases between them. CDR3 nucleotide sequence: TGTGCCAGCAGCCCAGGCTCGTGGCGGAGGGAAGAGACCCAGTACTTC. This codes for CASSPGSWRREETQYF.

This sequence joins TRBV7-9 and TRBJ2-2, with 7 bases matching TRBD2. The junction had 11 bases not matched to a gene; V was cut back by 6 bases and J by 4 bases. Germline V lookup: CDR1 SEHNR, CDR2 FQNEAQ (reference sequence). The CDR3 extends over 16 amino acids. CDR3 sequence: CASSSPTGGSTGELFF. In DNA form, the CDR3 reads TGTGCCAGCAGTTCTCCCACCGGGGGGAGCACCGGGGAGCTGTTTTTT.

This chain joins TRBV12-2 and TRBJ2-7; no DNA check was done on the table's D call, TRBD2. TRBV12-2 corresponds to a pseudogene. The CDR3 covers 16 residues. CDR3 protein: CASRPRLAGVHNEQYF. The CDR3, as DNA: TGTGCAAGTCGCCCAAGACTAGCGGGAGTGCATAACGAGCAGTACTTC.

This chain connects TRBV10-1 to TRBJ2-7; TRBD2 agrees at 13 bases. Germline loops: CDR1 WNHNN, CDR2 SYGVQD (reference sequence). After removal of 3 bases from V and 3 bases from J, the junction contained 5 bases not matched to a gene. This CDR3 is built from 16 residues. CDR3: CASSEPGLAGVYEQYF. The CDR3 nucleotides read TGCGCCAGCAGTGAACCCGGACTAGCGGGAGTCTACGAGCAGTACTTC.

The chain carries TRBV3-1 (or the pseudogene TRBV3-2) and TRBJ1-5; 9 bases line up with TRBD1. The junction had 2 bases not matched to a gene; V was cut back by 3 bases and J by 2 bases. Germline values: CDR1 LGHDT, CDR2 YNNKEL (reference sequence). This CDR3 has 15 amino acids. DNA of the CDR3: TGTGCCAGCAGCCATAGACAGGGGGGCAATCAGCCCCAGCATTTT. Its protein product is CASSHRQGGNQPQHF.

This sequence joins TRBV5-1 and TRBJ2-5, with 12 bases identical to TRBD1. V lost 0 bases, J lost 1 base, and 1 base stayed unmatched. The CDR3 has 16 residues. Germline V gene sequence: CDR1 SGHRS, CDR2 YFSETQ. CDR3 nucleotide sequence: TGCGCCAGCAGCTTGGGGGACAGGGGGCTCCAAGAGACCCAGTACTTC. Amino acids: CASSLGDRGLQETQYF.

The CDR3 reads CASSLGRDTEAFF. CDR3 DNA: TGTGCCAGCAGTCTGGGGAGGGACACTGAAGCTTTCTTT. The chain joins TRBV27 to TRBJ1-1; D unresolved. The CDR3 has 13 amino acids. The germline V gene has CDR1 MNHEY and CDR2 SMNVEV (reference sequence). Trimming removed 5 bases at V and 3 bases at J, with 10 bases between.

The chain is built from TRBV9 and TRBJ2-7; TRBD2 might be the D (6 bases). Per germline, CDR1 SGDLS and CDR2 YYNGEE. This CDR3 has 14 amino acids. Trimming left V 3 bases short and J 4 bases short, with 14 bases between. CDR3 region: CASSGEAPPYEQYF. CDR3 in DNA: TGTGCCAGCAGCGGGGAGGCCCCTCCTTACGAGCAGTACTTC.

V is TRBV19 and J is TRBJ1-4, with D perhaps TRBD1 (6 bases). Germline V gene sequence: CDR1 LNHDA, CDR2 SQIVND (reference sequence). This CDR3 is 14 amino acids long. The V end lost 7 bases, the J end lost 4 bases, and 13 bases lay between the germline ends. DNA of the CDR3: TGTGCCAGTACCCTGGGGGCCCGTAATGAAAAACTGTTTTTT. This encodes CASTLGARNEKLFF.

The chain uses TRBV7-9 and TRBJ1-6, with D hard to call. This CDR3 spans 14 amino acids. The V gene's germline CDR1 is SEHNR and CDR2 FQNEAQ (reference sequence). With 1 base removed from V and 7 bases from J, the gap between germline ends came to 8 bases. The CDR3, as DNA: TGTGCCAGCAGCTTAGAGGCCGGGAATTCACCCCTCCACTTT. Residues: CASSLEAGNSPLHF. Using reference TRBV7-9 and TRBJ1-6 for the parts outside the CDR3, the full variable domain is DTGVSQNPRHKITKRGQNVTFRCDPISEHNRLYWYRQTLGQGPEFLTYFQNEAQLEKSRLLSDRFSAERPKGSFSTLEIQRTEQGDSAMYLCASSLEAGNSPLHFGNGTRLTVT.

The rearrangement uses TRBV14 and TRBJ2-7; 14 positions match TRBD2. The CDR3 covers 16 residues. The J segment lost 3 bases and the V segment lost 3 bases, leaving 4 bases of the junction unmatched. Germline V gene data show CDR1 as SGHDN and CDR2 as FVKESK. CDR3 bases: TGTGCCAGCAGCCAGGGACTAGCGGGAGCAAACTACGAGCAGTACTTC. It specifies CASSQGLAGANYEQYF. Based on the CDR3 plus reference TRBV14 and TRBJ2-7, the full variable domain is EAGVTQFPSHSVIEKGQTVTLRCDPISGHDNLYWYRRVMGKEIKFLLHFVKESKQDESGMPNNRFLAERTGGTYSTLKVQPAELEDSGVYFCASSQGLAGANYEQYFGPGTRLTVT.

In this sample, this clone turned up once. The chain combines TRBV7-2 with TRBJ1-6; perhaps TRBD1 as D (6 bases). The CDR3 sequence is 14 residues long. Trimming took off 4 bases at V and 7 bases at J, with 11 bases between the two ends. Per the germline V gene, CDR1 is SGHTA and CDR2 is FQGNSA. The CDR3 region is CASSSPGGNSPLHF. CDR3 sequence (DNA): TGTGCCAGCAGCTCCCCGGGGGGCAATTCACCCCTCCACTTT.

The CDR3 loop reads CASSLDGQNTEAFF. The CDR3 DNA is TGTGCCAGCAGCTTAGATGGGCAGAACACTGAAGCTTTCTTT. This chain connects TRBV11-3 to TRBJ1-1, with no clear D. With 0 bases removed from V and 1 base from J, the gap between germline ends came to 6 bases. Per germline, CDR1 SGHNT and CDR2 YENEEA. The CDR3 runs to 14 residues. Full variable domain (remainder filled in from reference TRBV11-3 and TRBJ1-1): EAGVVQSPRYKIIEKKQPVAFWCNPISGHNTLYWYLQNLGQGPELLIRYENEEAVDDSQLPKDRFSAERLKGVDSTLKIQPAELGDSAVYLCASSLDGQNTEAFFGQGTRLTVV.

V is TRBV21-1 and J is TRBJ2-3; TRBD2, the table's D call, lacks a check against the DNA. TRBV21-1 is assigned pseudogene status. This CDR3 contains 15 residues. CDR3 in DNA: TGTGCCAGCAGCAAAGACCCCCCTAGGACAGATACGCAGTATTTT. It codes for CASSKDPPRTDTQYF.

The chain links TRBV6-5 to TRBJ1-1; no clear D. CDR1 MNHEY and CDR2 SVGAGI come from the germline V gene. Trimming removed 7 bases from V and 2 bases from J, with 11 bases in between. This CDR3 contains 13 residues. The CDR3 here is CASTPGGNTEAFF. DNA for the CDR3: TGTGCCAGCACTCCAGGTGGCAACACTGAAGCTTTCTTT.